Listed below are T cell receptor beta chains from one sample, sequenced in a study of cytomegalovirus exposure and HLA in healthy donors. The data were produced by immunoSEQ multiplex PCR, yet TCRdb's version contains in-frame clones alone and is incomplete. The sample has 200,000 to 250,000 clones; around 77% are singletons. The sample was PBMCs. These receptors were obtained from a woman aged 25 to 39 in good health and CMV-seronegative. Each CDR3 is given without its conserved first and last residue. Each record gives: V gene, CDR3 protein.

TRBV2	ASSRDRSSYEQY
TRBV27	ASSFEGTGPSYEQY
TRBV4-1	ASTDAGLGYGYT
TRBV4-1	ASSQGGLAGYNEQF
TRBV7-9	ASSLEGGTVHRGLF
TRBV10-2	ASRHDSGRRYEQY
TRBV5-5	ASSLGLAASYEQY
TRBV2	ASVRDNSYEQY
TRBV7-2	ASQAYDPGLD
TRBV2	ASRDDLARLGDTQY
TRBV28	ASRTTGTATPSYEQY
TRBV5-1	ASSLPAVAGEGEQY
TRBV10-3	AIGNRAPETQY
TRBV19	ASSIPSGTDTQY
TRBV4-1	ASSQGPGQGENTEAF
TRBV19	ASSITSGSPNEQF
TRBV4-2	ASSQVKDRGEAF
TRBV27	ASANTDSYSYEQY
TRBV5-1	ASSLGGGPSYEQY
TRBV2	ASSEDRTQLTIY
TRBV29-1	SVRWSMNTEAF
TRBV6-1	ASSGTGFGLGLSQPQH
TRBV27	ASLAGDSYNEQF
TRBV30	AWSVGGGVQETQY
TRBV5-8	ASSLNRSSGNTIY
TRBV19	ASSRPGVADTQY
TRBV30	ACLTGYNEQF
TRBV5-1	ASSLLLGAATKETQY
TRBV27	ASSLWAGLEQY
TRBV4-2	ASSPKAADGEQF
TRBV18	ASSPHVRGTNQPQH
TRBV5-6	ASSRGAGGAETQY
TRBV4-1	ASSQDERVSYEQY
TRBV12-5	ASGLGQASTDTQY
TRBV5-1	ASSLAGGFSYEQY
TRBV27	ASSFEILAKNIQH